This note documents a single T cell receptor beta chain sequence. The antigen is not known. The ends lost 4 bases at V and 3 bases at J; junction bases unmatched: 8. There are 15 residues in the CDR3. From germline, CDR1 is SGHDN and CDR2 FVKESK. Sequencing was performed with immunoSEQ multiplex PCR; in TCRdb, only in-frame clones are kept and a portion is missing. The sample consists of around 150,000 clones, about nine tenths of them appearing once. The data were obtained in a study of T cell responses to AZD1222 COVID-19 vaccine. Findings of the study overall: Nearly half of spike-specific TCRs reportedly target unmutated variant regions. Baseline antibody screening turned up just six or seven seropositive AZD1222 recipients.

The receptor comes from an adult in good health. The input for sequencing was peripheral blood, taken on day 0 of AZD1222 vaccination. The chain recombines TRBV14 with TRBJ2-7; 8 positions agree with TRBD1. The CDR3, as DNA: TGTGCCAGCAGCCTTCGACAGGGGACATTCTACGAGCAGTACTTC. It is translated as CASSLRQGTFYEQYF.